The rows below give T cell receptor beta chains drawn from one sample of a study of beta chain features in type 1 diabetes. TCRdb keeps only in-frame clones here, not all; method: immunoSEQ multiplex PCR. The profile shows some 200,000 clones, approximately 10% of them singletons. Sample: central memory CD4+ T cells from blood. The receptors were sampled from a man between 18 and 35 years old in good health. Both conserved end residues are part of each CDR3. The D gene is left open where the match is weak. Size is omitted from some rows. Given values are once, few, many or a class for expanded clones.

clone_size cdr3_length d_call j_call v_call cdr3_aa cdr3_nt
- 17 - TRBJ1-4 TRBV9 CASSAGSGSEPNEKLFF TGTGCCAGCAGCGCCGGTAGCGGGAGTGAACCGAATGAAAAACTGTTTTTT
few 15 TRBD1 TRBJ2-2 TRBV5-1 CASTRTGGNTGELFF TGCGCCAGCACTCGGACAGGGGGCAACACCGGGGAGCTGTTTTTT
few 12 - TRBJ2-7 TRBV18 CATGRDTYEQYF TGTGCCACCGGCAGGGACACCTACGAGCAGTACTTC
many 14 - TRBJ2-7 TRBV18 CASSRYRDDYEQYF TGTGCCAGCTCACGCTACAGGGACGACTACGAGCAGTACTTC
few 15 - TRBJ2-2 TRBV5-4 CASSFWGRGTGELFF TGTGCCAGCAGCTTCTGGGGGCGCGGCACCGGGGAGCTGTTTTTT
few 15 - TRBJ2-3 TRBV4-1 CASSQDWLARDTQYF TGCGCCAGCAGCCAAGACTGGTTAGCTAGAGATACGCAGTATTTT
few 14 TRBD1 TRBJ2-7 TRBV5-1 CASSRDRADWEQYF TGCGCCAGCAGTCGGGACAGGGCGGATTGGGAGCAGTACTTC
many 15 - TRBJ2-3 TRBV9 CASSSTGTYGDTQYF TGTGCCAGCAGCTCGACCGGGACATATGGAGATACGCAGTATTTT
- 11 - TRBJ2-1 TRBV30 CAWSRTGIQFF TGTGCCTGGAGCCGTACCGGGATCCAGTTCTTC
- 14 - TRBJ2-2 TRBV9 CASSVALGRGELFF TGTGCCAGCAGCGTAGCTCTGGGGCGCGGGGAGCTGTTTTTT
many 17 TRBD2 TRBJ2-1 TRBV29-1 CSVPRTSGRSSYNEQFF TGCAGCGTGCCCCGGACTAGCGGGAGGAGCTCCTACAATGAGCAGTTCTTC
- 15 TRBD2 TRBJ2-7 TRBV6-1 CASSDTLAAAYEQYF TGTGCCAGCAGTGACACCCTAGCGGCGGCCTACGAGCAGTACTTC
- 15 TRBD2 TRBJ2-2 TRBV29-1 CSAGLAGVGTGELFF TGCAGCGCTGGACTAGCGGGAGTTGGCACCGGGGAGCTGTTTTTT
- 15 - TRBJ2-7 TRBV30 CARQGPAPASYEQYF TGTGCCCGCCAAGGACCAGCGCCGGCCTCCTACGAGCAGTACTTC
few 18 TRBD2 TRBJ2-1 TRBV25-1 CASSEYVRRGLAANEQFF TGTGCCAGCAGTGAATATGTCCGGAGAGGCCTAGCGGCCAATGAGCAGTTCTTC
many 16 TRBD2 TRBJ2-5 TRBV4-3 CASSQETAGGPETQYF TGCGCCAGCAGCCAAGAAACAGCGGGGGGACCAGAGACCCAGTACTTC
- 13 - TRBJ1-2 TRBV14 CASSQSGYYGYTF TGTGCCAGCAGCCAAAGCGGCTACTATGGCTACACCTTC
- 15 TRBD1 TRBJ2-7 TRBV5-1 CASSSSGTGRYEQYF TGCGCCAGCAGCTCATCCGGGACAGGCCGCTACGAGCAGTACTTC
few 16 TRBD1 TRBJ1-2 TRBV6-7 CASTTRDRRANYGYTF TGTGCCAGCACTACCCGGGACAGGAGAGCTAACTATGGCTACACCTTC
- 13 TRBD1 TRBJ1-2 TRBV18 CASSPGQEYGYTF TGTGCCAGCTCACCCGGACAGGAATATGGCTACACCTTC
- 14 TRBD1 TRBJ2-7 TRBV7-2 CASRPGTDSYEQYF TGTGCCAGCAGGCCCGGGACAGACTCCTACGAGCAGTACTTC
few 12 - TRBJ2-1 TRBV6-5 CASSPTKHEQFF TGTGCCAGCAGTCCTACTAAGCATGAGCAGTTCTTC
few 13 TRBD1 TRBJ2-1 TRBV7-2 CASSSLQGARQFF TGTGCCAGCAGCTCGCTACAGGGGGCGAGGCAGTTCTTC
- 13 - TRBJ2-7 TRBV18 CASVGTLSYEQYF TGTGCCAGCGTAGGGACCCTCTCCTACGAGCAGTACTTC
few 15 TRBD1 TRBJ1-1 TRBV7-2 CASSSATGGRTEAFF TGTGCCAGCAGCTCAGCTACAGGGGGCAGAACTGAAGCTTTCTTT
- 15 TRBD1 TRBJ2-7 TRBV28 CASSSWTGARYEQYF TGTGCCAGCAGTTCCTGGACAGGGGCCCGCTACGAGCAGTACTTC
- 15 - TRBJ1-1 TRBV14 CASSQVRRGNTEAFF TGTGCCAGCAGCCAAGTGAGGAGAGGGAACACTGAAGCTTTCTTT
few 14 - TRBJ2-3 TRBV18 CASSPGGVLDTQYF TGTGCCAGCTCACCGGGAGGAGTCCTAGATACGCAGTATTTT
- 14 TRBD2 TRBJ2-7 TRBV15 CATSYSGRSYEQYF TGTGCCACCAGCTACAGCGGGAGATCCTACGAGCAGTACTTC
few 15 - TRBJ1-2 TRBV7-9 CASSQLPKDHYGYTF TGTGCCAGCAGCCAATTACCGAAGGATCACTATGGCTACACCTTC
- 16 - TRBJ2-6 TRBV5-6 CASSLVHGTGANVLTF TGTGCCAGCAGCTTGGTCCACGGGACTGGGGCCAACGTCCTGACTTTC
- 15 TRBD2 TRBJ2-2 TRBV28 CASSSSGANTGELFF TGTGCCAGCAGTTCTAGCGGGGCGAACACCGGGGAGCTGTTTTTT